These 24 T cell receptor beta chains share one sample of origin, sequenced in a study of T-cell memory formation after mild COVID-19. TCRdb fed the 5' RACE reads into MiXCR, producing one record per CDR3 protein. Counted here are some 130,000 distinct CDR3 sequences, 20% to 25% occurring once; the ten biggest clones make up around 22%. Sequences were obtained from PBMCs or a T cell subset sorted from them (not recorded which). The receptors stem from an adult woman who had mild COVID-19 (a few samples of this study predate the infection). Cell type and time point are not known.

J is TRBJ2-7 and V is TRBV5-6; possibly TRBD2 for D (5 bases). The CDR3 has 14 residues. The germline V and J ends were trimmed by 4 bases and 4 bases, with 15 bases remaining between them. Per germline, CDR1 SGHDT and CDR2 YYEEEE. CDR3 amino acids: CASSPDSKPYEQYF. CDR3 sequence (DNA): TGTGCCAGCAGCCCGGACTCGAAGCCATACGAGCAGTACTTC.

This sequence joins TRBV4-1 and TRBJ1-6; the D gene is possibly TRBD1 (5 bases). V was clipped by 4 bases and J by 5 bases, with 12 bases between them. Germline CDR1 is MGHRA and CDR2 is YSYEKL. The CDR3 covers 15 residues. CDR3 DNA sequence: TGCGCCAGCAGCCCCCACAGGAGAGATAATTCACCCCTCCACTTT. It yields the protein CASSPHRRDNSPLHF.

This clonotype turned up a few times. The chain has TRBV7-9 and TRBJ2-3; TRBD2 matches at 8 bases. The ends lost 3 bases at V and 0 bases at J; junction bases unmatched: 5. Germline V gene lookup returns CDR1 SEHNR and CDR2 FQNEAQ (reference sequence). CDR3 length equals 16 residues. CDR3 sequence (DNA): TGTGCCAGCAGCTTCGGGGCTAGCGGGAGCACAGATACGCAGTATTTT. Translation: CASSFGASGSTDTQYF.

The sample holds a few counts of this clonotype. The genes are TRBV20-1 and TRBJ2-7; D possibly uses TRBD1 or TRBD2 (5 bases each). The V end lost 5 bases, the J end lost 1 base, and 15 bases lay between the germline ends. This CDR3 contains 14 residues. CDR1 and CDR2 (germline): DFQATT, SNEGSKA (reference sequence). The CDR3 spells CSAGERDRSYEQYF. CDR3 nucleotides: TGCAGTGCTGGGGAACGGGACCGGTCCTACGAGCAGTACTTC.

The chain links TRBV6-5 to TRBJ2-2; tentative D call: TRBD1 (6 bases). Trimming cost V 3 bases and J 9 bases, with 14 bases left between them. Germline V gene sequence: CDR1 MNHEY, CDR2 SVGAGI. This CDR3 is built from 14 residues. DNA for the CDR3: TGTGCCAGCAGTTATTGGTACAGGGACCGGGAGCTGTTTTTT. Protein sequence: CASSYWYRDRELFF.

This clonotype occurred a few times. The V gene is TRBV21-1, the J gene TRBJ2-5; the D call TRBD1 from the table was never checked on the DNA. TRBV21-1 is flagged as a pseudogene. The length of the CDR3 is 14 residues. The CDR3 DNA follows: TGTGCCAGCCCTCTAGCCCCCGGCGGGGAGACCCAGTACTTC. Its protein is CASPLAPGGETQYF.

This clonotype turned up a few times. V gene TRBV29-1 combines with J gene TRBJ1-1; 8 bases agree with TRBD1. The CDR3 consists of 13 residues. Germline loops: CDR1 SQVTM, CDR2 ANQGSEA. J lost 1 base, V lost 6 bases, and 4 bases had no gene match. CDR3 loop: CSVEGQANTEAFF. The CDR3 nucleotides read TGCAGCGTCGAGGGACAGGCGAACACTGAAGCTTTCTTT.

The CDR3 sequence: CASMGQAWEQYF. CDR3 DNA: TGTGCCAGTATGGGACAGGCGTGGGAGCAGTACTTC. The chain uses TRBV19 and TRBJ2-7; 8 nucleotides match TRBD1. With 7 bases clipped from V and 7 bases from J, the junction kept 6 bases outside the gene matches. Germline V gene data show CDR1 as LNHDA and CDR2 as SQIVND (reference sequence). The CDR3 has 12 amino acids. Drawing the rest from reference TRBV19 and TRBJ2-7, the complete variable domain is DGGITQSPKYLFRKEGQNVTLSCEQNLNHDAMYWYRQDPGQGLRLIYYSQIVNDFQKGDIAEGYSVSREKKESFPLTVTSAQKNPTAFYLCASMGQAWEQYFGPGTRLTVT.

This clonotype was seen just once. The rearrangement uses TRBV7-8 and TRBJ1-1; 8 nucleotides agree with TRBD1. V shed 2 bases, J shed 4 bases, and the junction held 6 bases outside the gene matches. The CDR3 loop spans 15 amino acids. Germline lookup yields CDR1 SGHVS and CDR2 FQNEAQ. The CDR3 sequence is CASSLHGQGGTEAFF. Written as DNA, the CDR3 is TGTGCCAGCAGCTTACATGGACAGGGCGGCACTGAAGCTTTCTTT.

The chain couples TRBV29-1 to TRBJ2-5; no definite D call. V was pared by 4 bases and J by 5 bases, with 17 bases between. Germline values: CDR1 SQVTM, CDR2 ANQGSEA. This CDR3 has 14 residues. The CDR3 loop reads CSVVMISRFETQYF. The CDR3 coding sequence is TGCAGCGTTGTAATGATATCTAGATTCGAGACCCAGTACTTC.

This clonotype has just a few counts. The chain couples TRBV20-1 to TRBJ1-2; no reliable D call. The V gene lost 3 bases and the J gene lost 2 bases, with 13 bases spanning the gap. CDR3 length equals 14 residues. CDR1 is DFQATT, CDR2 SNEGSKA, per germline (reference sequence). CDR3: CSASTPGPNYGYTF. The CDR3 nucleotides read TGCAGTGCTAGCACTCCCGGGCCGAACTATGGCTACACCTTC.

The chain is built from TRBV4-1 and TRBJ2-7; 8 bases map to TRBD1. J lost 5 bases, V lost 1 base, and 7 bases had no gene match. Germline V gene lookup returns CDR1 MGHRA and CDR2 YSYEKL. The CDR3 contains 15 residues. The CDR3 bases are TGCGCCAGCAGCCAAGTGGGCAGGGGGCTAAACGAGCAGTACTTC. Translating it yields CASSQVGRGLNEQYF.

This sequence joins TRBV6-5 and TRBJ1-2, with D perhaps TRBD1 (5 bases). The CDR3 extends over 15 amino acids. Germline CDR1 MNHEY, CDR2 SVGAGI. V shed 3 bases and J shed 6 bases, with 17 bases lying between them. The DNA for the CDR3 is TGTGCCAGCAGTTATGCAGCCGGGACCCCTAATGGCTACACCTTC. It encodes CASSYAAGTPNGYTF.

In its sample, this clonotype was seen a few times. The V call is TRBV6-2 or TRBV6-3, the J call TRBJ2-1; 14 bases map to TRBD2. The CDR3 is 17 residues long. The trim removed 5 bases at V and 8 bases at J, leaving 11 bases unmatched. Germline V CDR1 and CDR2: MNHEY, SVGEGT. CDR3 residues: CASSGPTSGGAVDEQFF. For the CDR3, the DNA is TGTGCCAGCAGTGGACCGACTAGCGGGGGGGCTGTGGATGAGCAGTTCTTC.

This clonotype was seen only once. The chain has TRBV7-9 and TRBJ1-5, with D unresolved. The CDR3 runs 14 residues. V lost 4 bases and J lost 2, with 9 bases in between. Germline V gene lookup returns CDR1 SEHNR and CDR2 FQNEAQ (reference sequence). CDR3 in amino acids: CASSSVWGNQPQHF. DNA of the CDR3: TGTGCCAGCAGCTCTGTTTGGGGCAATCAGCCCCAGCATTTT.

This clonotype was seen a handful of times. This rearrangement joins TRBV18 to TRBJ2-7; D possibly matches TRBD1 or TRBD2 (5 bases each). V was cut by 2 bases and J by 2 bases, with 16 bases left in between. Per germline, CDR1 KGHSH and CDR2 LQKENI. The CDR3 is 16 amino acids. Here the CDR3 reads CASSPTSLGVPYEQYF. As DNA, the CDR3 is TGTGCCAGCTCACCAACGTCTTTGGGGGTACCCTACGAGCAGTACTTC.

The chain uses TRBV7-9 and TRBJ2-1; D is possibly TRBD1 or TRBD2 (6 bases each). The V and J ends lost 5 bases and 8 bases respectively, with 13 bases between them. Looked up from germline, CDR1 is SEHNR and CDR2 is FQNEAQ (reference sequence). This CDR3 has 13 residues. CDR3 bases: TGTGCCAGCAGCGCCGGGGGCACATATGAGCAGTTCTTC. Its protein product is CASSAGGTYEQFF.

This clonotype was counted only a few times. The gene calls are TRBV7-9 and TRBJ2-7, with D possibly TRBD1 on 5 matching bases. V was shortened by 4 bases and J by 3 bases, with 10 bases between the two germline ends. There are 13 residues in the CDR3. Germline V gene sequence: CDR1 SEHNR, CDR2 FQNEAQ (reference sequence). The CDR3 loop is CASSSGHDYEQYF. CDR3 sequence (DNA): TGTGCCAGCAGCTCAGGACACGACTACGAGCAGTACTTC.

V usage is TRBV21-1 and J usage is TRBJ1-2; no DNA check was done on the table's D call, TRBD1. TRBV21-1 is reported as a pseudogene. The CDR3 contains 15 residues. This CDR3 reads CASRSQAFSFYGYTF. CDR3 nucleotides: TGTGCCAGCAGGTCACAGGCGTTCTCGTTCTATGGCTACACCTTC.

There are a few counts of this clonotype. This rearrangement joins TRBV12-3 or TRBV12-4 to TRBJ2-7; 8 bases align to TRBD1. The CDR3 contains 15 residues. The junction had 9 bases not matched to a gene; V was cut back by 1 base and J by 7 bases. CDR3 bases: TGTGCCAGCAGTTTAGACCAGGGGGCGAAGTATGAGCAGTACTTC. It yields the protein CASSLDQGAKYEQYF.

The chain combines TRBV6-1 with TRBJ2-3, with 12 bases matching TRBD1. CDR1 MNHNS and CDR2 SASEGT come from the germline V gene. The CDR3 spans 18 residues. V shed 8 bases, J shed 2 bases, and the junction held 14 bases outside the gene matches. The CDR3 reads CASHLAPGQGALTDTQYF. In DNA form, the CDR3 reads TGTGCCAGCCATCTCGCCCCGGGACAGGGGGCACTCACAGATACGCAGTATTTT.

The J gene is TRBJ2-3, the V gene TRBV5-1; TRBD1 might be the D (6 bases). Germline V gives CDR1 SGHRS, CDR2 YFSETQ. The CDR3 extends over 17 amino acids. Trimming pared 0 bases from V and 4 bases from J, leaving 18 bases between. CDR3: CASSLAGGGYSADTQYF. The DNA for the CDR3 is TGCGCCAGCAGCTTGGCTGGGGGCGGGTATTCTGCAGATACGCAGTATTTT.

This clonotype occurred a few times. This chain uses TRBV6-2 or TRBV6-3 with TRBJ2-2; D is undetermined. Germline CDR1 is MNHEY and CDR2 is SVGEGT. V gave up 0 bases and J gave up 0 bases, with 14 bases separating them. The CDR3 totals 18 residues. This chain's CDR3 is CASSYSKAGPSNTGELFF. The CDR3 DNA follows: TGTGCCAGCAGTTACTCGAAGGCAGGACCTTCGAACACCGGGGAGCTGTTTTTT.

The sample holds a few counts of this clonotype. V usage is TRBV4-1 and J usage is TRBJ1-2; D ambiguous. V gave up 4 bases and J gave up 5 bases, with 11 bases separating them. The germline V gene encodes CDR1 MGHRA and CDR2 YSYEKL. This CDR3 has 13 residues. For the CDR3, the DNA is TGCGCCAGCAGCCCTCCGGACGGATATGGCTACACCTTC. It codes for CASSPPDGYGYTF.